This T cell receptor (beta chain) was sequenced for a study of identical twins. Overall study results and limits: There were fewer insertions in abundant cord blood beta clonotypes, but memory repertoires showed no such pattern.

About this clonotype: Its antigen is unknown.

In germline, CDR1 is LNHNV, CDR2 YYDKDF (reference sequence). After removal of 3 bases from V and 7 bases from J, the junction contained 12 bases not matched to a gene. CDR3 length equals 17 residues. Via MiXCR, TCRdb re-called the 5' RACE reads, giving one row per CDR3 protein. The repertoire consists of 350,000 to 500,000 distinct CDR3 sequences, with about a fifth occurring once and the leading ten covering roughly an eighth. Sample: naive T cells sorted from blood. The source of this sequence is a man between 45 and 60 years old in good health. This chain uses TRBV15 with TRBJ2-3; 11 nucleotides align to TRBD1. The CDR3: CATSRVPGQGAGYTQYF. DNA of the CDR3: TGTGCCACCAGCAGGGTTCCTGGACAGGGGGCAGGGTATACGCAGTATTTT.